This TCR beta chain comes out of a study of OX40 agonist ivuxolimab in advanced cancers. Libraries were prepared by immunoSEQ multiplex PCR; TCRdb keeps only in-frame clonotypes and omits some of them. The sample contains some 70,000 clones, roughly nine tenths of which appear only once. The source is an adult with an advanced solid tumor such as melanoma, head and neck, liver or kidney cancer. The sequencing used CD4+ or CD8+ T cells sorted from blood, collected in a trial of the OX40 agonist ivuxolimab.

The CDR3 bases are TGTGCCAGCAGTTTAGGGCCCGTAGCGGGAGAATCACCCTACGAGCAGTACTTC. Translation gives CASSLGPVAGESPYEQYF. The rearrangement uses TRBV28 and TRBJ2-7, with TRBD2 matching over 9 bases. V was clipped by 2 bases and J by 2 bases; unmatched bases: 13. The CDR3 totals 18 residues. Germline CDR1 MDHEN, CDR2 SYDVKM.